The 4 T cell receptor beta chains listed next were all sequenced from one sample in a study of T-cell reconstitution after alpha-beta-depleted transplantation in children. During its preparation, the TCRbeta library received unique molecular identifiers. TCRdb re-derived calls from the PCR reads in MiXCR, one entry per CDR3 protein. The sample shows roughly 570,000 distinct CDR3 sequences, approximately 30% of them seen only once. The source material was PBMCs, sampled before TCRalphabeta/CD19-depleted stem cell transplant. Receptors originate from a boy younger than two with Wiskott-Aldrich syndrome, due to receive a stem cell transplant.

This clonotype was detected once. The chain is built from TRBV5-1 and TRBJ2-5; 12 nucleotides align to TRBD2. The ends lost 2 bases at V and 5 bases at J; junction bases unmatched: 10. The CDR3 loop spans 17 amino acids. CDR1 and CDR2 (germline): SGHRS, YFSETQ. The DNA for the CDR3 is TGCGCCAGCAGCTTCGGACTAGCGGGATTATCGGGCGAGACCCAGTACTTC. This gives the protein CASSFGLAGLSGETQYF.

The genes are TRBV3-1 and TRBJ1-1; TRBD1 aligns across 7 bases. There are 13 residues in the CDR3. V lost 4 bases to trimming and J lost 9 bases; unmatched junction nucleotides: 8. Germline CDR1 is LGHDT and CDR2 is YNNKEL (reference sequence). The chain's CDR3 is CASSPLNRGQAFF. The CDR3 bases are TGTGCCAGCAGCCCCTTGAACAGGGGACAAGCTTTCTTT.

This clonotype showed up just a few times. The chain couples TRBV27 to TRBJ2-5, with D possibly called TRBD1 or TRBD2 (5 bases each). Germline V gene lookup returns CDR1 MNHEY and CDR2 SMNVEV (reference sequence). Trimming removed 0 bases from V and 1 base from J, with 9 bases in between. The CDR3 is made up of 15 amino acids. The chain's CDR3 is CASSLSSGLQETQYF. CDR3 nucleotides: TGTGCCAGCAGTTTATCCTCGGGGCTCCAAGAGACCCAGTACTTC.

The chain recombines TRBV12-3 or TRBV12-4 with TRBJ1-2, with 10 bases that match TRBD1. V dropped 4 bases and J dropped 7; count of bases not matched to a gene: 6. This CDR3 region has 14 residues. The CDR3 region is CASSWTGGVGGYTF. The CDR3 nucleotides read TGTGCCAGCAGTTGGACAGGGGGAGTGGGTGGCTACACCTTC.